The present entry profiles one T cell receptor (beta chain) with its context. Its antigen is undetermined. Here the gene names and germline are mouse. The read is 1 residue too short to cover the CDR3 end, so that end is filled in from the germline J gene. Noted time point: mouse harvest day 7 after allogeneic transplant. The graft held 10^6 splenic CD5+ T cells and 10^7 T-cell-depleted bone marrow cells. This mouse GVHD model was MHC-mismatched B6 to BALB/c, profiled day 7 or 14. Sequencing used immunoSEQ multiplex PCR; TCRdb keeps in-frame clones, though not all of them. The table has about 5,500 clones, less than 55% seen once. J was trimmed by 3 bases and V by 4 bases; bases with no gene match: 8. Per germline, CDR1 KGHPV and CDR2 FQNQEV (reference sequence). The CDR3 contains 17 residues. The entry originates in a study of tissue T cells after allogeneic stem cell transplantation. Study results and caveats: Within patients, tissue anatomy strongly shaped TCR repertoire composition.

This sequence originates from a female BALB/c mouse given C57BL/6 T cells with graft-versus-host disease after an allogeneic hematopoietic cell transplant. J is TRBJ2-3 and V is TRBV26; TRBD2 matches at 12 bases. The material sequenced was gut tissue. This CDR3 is CASSRSGLGGGAETLYF. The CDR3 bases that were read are TGTGCCAGCAGTCGATCGGGACTGGGGGGTGGAGCAGAAACGCTGTAT.